One and the same sample provided the 15 T cell receptor beta chains below, sequenced in a study of early T cells in non-severe SARS-CoV-2 infection. TCRdb re-analysed the 5' RACE reads in MiXCR, keeping a single row per CDR3 protein. Of over 95,000 distinct CDR3 sequences listed, about 15% are singletons. The sample consisted of whole blood. These receptors all stem from an adult who was a healthcare worker with PCR-confirmed SARS-CoV-2 infection or an uninfected control (not recorded which).

The rearrangement uses TRBV24-1 and TRBJ2-7, with D maybe TRBD2 (5 bases). The CDR3 extends over 12 amino acids. Between the trimmed V and J ends, which lost 9 bases and 7 bases, there was a span of 15 bases. In germline, CDR1 is KGHDR, CDR2 SFDVKD. CDR3 region: CATPGVGPEQYF. The DNA of the CDR3 is TGTGCCACCCCCGGGGTTGGGCCGGAGCAGTACTTC.

The CDR3 DNA follows: TGTGCCAGCTCACCACCTCTCCGTCAGGACGAGCAGTACTTC. The encoded protein is CASSPPLRQDEQYF. V and J are TRBV18 and TRBJ2-7; D unclear. CDR1 is KGHSH, CDR2 LQKENI, per germline. The CDR3 is 14 amino acids. Deletions cut 0 bases from V and 5 bases from J, with 11 bases between.

This clonotype was picked up a small number of times. The chain couples TRBV7-2 to TRBJ2-1, with a tentative D call TRBD2 (6 bases). V was clipped by 5 bases and J by 6 bases, with 14 bases between them. Per the germline V gene, CDR1 is SGHTA and CDR2 is FQGNSA. This CDR3 comprises 14 residues. The CDR3 protein is CASSPSGGPNEQFF. The CDR3 DNA is TGTGCCAGCAGCCCTTCCGGGGGACCCAATGAGCAGTTCTTC.

The sample holds many counts of this clonotype. The V gene is TRBV10-1, the J gene TRBJ2-7; 12 bases are shared with TRBD2. CDR1 and CDR2 from the germline V gene are WNHNN and SYGVQD (reference sequence). This CDR3 contains 21 residues. The V segment lost 3 bases and the J segment 3 bases; nucleotides outside the gene matches: 21. The CDR3 DNA sequence: TGCGCCAGCAGTGAAGACGGACCAGAGGGACTAGCGGGCGGCTTCCACTACGAGCAGTACTTC. The encoded protein is CASSEDGPEGLAGGFHYEQYF.

This clonotype was found a few times. CDR3 region: CASSPPSVTTDTQYF. CDR3 nucleotide sequence: TGTGCCAGCTCACCCCCGAGCGTGACCACAGATACGCAGTATTTT. The V and J genes are TRBV18 and TRBJ2-3, with no clear D. The CDR3 spans 15 residues. V was trimmed by 3 bases and J by 2 bases, leaving 12 bases between them. CDR1 and CDR2 (germline): KGHSH, LQKENI.

This clonotype has just a few counts. V gene TRBV12-3 or TRBV12-4 combines with J gene TRBJ1-1, with a possible D match to TRBD1 (6 bases). V was clipped by 7 bases and J by 1 base, with 10 bases between them. The CDR3 loop spans 13 amino acids. The CDR3 loop is CASTMTGNTEAFF. CDR3 sequence (DNA): TGTGCCAGCACTATGACAGGGAACACTGAAGCTTTCTTT.

V and J are TRBV10-3 and TRBJ1-2, with a tentative D call TRBD1 (6 bases). CDR1 and CDR2 (germline): ENHRY, SYGVKD. The CDR3 length is 13 residues. V lost 8 bases and J lost 8, with 18 bases in between. The CDR3 DNA follows: TGTGCCATCTCCACTTCAGGGGTGGGCGGCTACACCTTC. Translated, it gives CAISTSGVGGYTF.

Only a few counts were recorded for this clonotype. This chain uses TRBV9 with TRBJ2-1; unclear D gene. The germline V and J ends were trimmed by 5 bases and 5 bases, with 17 bases remaining between them. The CDR3 loop spans 15 amino acids. CDR1 is SGDLS, CDR2 YYNGEE, per germline. The CDR3 region is CASRTGRVADNEQFF. CDR3 nucleotides: TGTGCCAGCAGAACGGGTCGGGTCGCCGACAATGAGCAGTTCTTC.

This rearrangement joins TRBV2 to TRBJ2-1; 12 bases line up with TRBD2. Germline loops: CDR1 SNHLY, CDR2 FYNNEI. V lost 5 bases, J lost 4 bases, and 15 bases stayed unmatched. This CDR3 has 19 residues. The chain's CDR3 is CASSNRGGLAGLIYNEQFF. In nucleotides, the CDR3 is TGTGCCAGCAGTAACAGGGGAGGACTAGCGGGACTAATTTACAATGAGCAGTTCTTC.

V usage is TRBV30 and J usage is TRBJ1-4; D possibly corresponds to TRBD1 (5 bases). The CDR3 totals 14 residues. V lost 3 bases and J lost 4, with 12 bases in between. Germline assignment: CDR1 GTSNPN and CDR2 SVGIG (reference sequence). The CDR3 reads CAWSLTGLNEKLFF. The DNA for the CDR3 is TGTGCCTGGAGCCTTACGGGGCTTAATGAAAAACTGTTTTTT.

Ten or more counts support this clonotype. Here the CDR3 reads CASRLSSGNTIYF. Here the CDR3 DNA reads TGTGCCAGCCGTCTTAGCTCTGGAAACACCATATATTTT. The V and J genes are TRBV27 and TRBJ1-3; D is uncertain. The length of the CDR3 is 13 residues. The V gene lost 8 bases and the J gene lost 0 bases, with 8 bases spanning the gap. The germline V gene encodes CDR1 MNHEY and CDR2 SMNVEV (reference sequence).

This clonotype came up many times. V and J are TRBV20-1 and TRBJ1-5; unclear D gene. The CDR3 loop spans 12 amino acids. V was shortened by 7 bases and J by 0 bases, with 7 bases between the two germline ends. Germline V gene sequence: CDR1 DFQATT, CDR2 SNEGSKA (reference sequence). The CDR3 bases are TGCAGTGGGGCTTTTAGCAATCAGCCCCAGCATTTT. As protein: CSGAFSNQPQHF.

This clonotype was found a few times. The chain employs TRBV14 and TRBJ1-2; the D is unclear. Trimming cost V 5 bases and J 6 bases, with 10 bases left between them. The germline V gene has CDR1 SGHDN and CDR2 FVKESK. CDR3 size: 12 residues. CDR3 residues: CASSIGPDGYTF. DNA for the CDR3: TGTGCCAGCAGCATAGGGCCAGATGGCTACACCTTC.

The chain carries TRBV6-2 or TRBV6-3 and TRBJ2-7, with 9 bases fitting TRBD1. The trim removed 4 bases at V and 6 bases at J, leaving 7 bases unmatched. CDR1 and CDR2 from the germline V gene are MNHEY and SVGEGT. CDR3 length: 14 residues. CDR3 residues: CASSSGQGSSEQYF. As DNA, the CDR3 is TGTGCCAGCAGTTCTGGACAGGGGAGTAGCGAGCAGTACTTC.

This clonotype was counted only a few times. The gene calls are TRBV7-2 and TRBJ2-2; 9 bases map to TRBD2. The germline V gene has CDR1 SGHTA and CDR2 FQGNSA. This CDR3 is 15 amino acids long. With V trimmed by 0 bases and J by 6 bases, 2 bases remained unmatched. CDR3 sequence reads: CASSLARGGPGELFF. CDR3 coding DNA: TGTGCCAGCAGCTTAGCGCGGGGGGGCCCCGGGGAGCTGTTTTTT. Together with reference TRBV7-2 and TRBJ2-2, the CDR3 gives the full variable domain: GAGVSQSPSNKVTEKGKDVELRCDPISGHTALYWYRQSLGQGLEFLIYFQGNSAPDKSGLPSDRFSAERTGGSVSTLTIQRTQQEDSAVYLCASSLARGGPGELFFGEGSRLTVL.